This T cell receptor (beta chain) was retrieved from a study of OX40 agonist ivuxolimab in advanced cancers. Whole-study context: An anti-OX40 (CD134) antibody with agonistic activity, ivuxolimab, was administered to patients. Ivuxolimab was administered intravenously to patients at 0.01 to 10 mg/kg every 2 weeks. The study's findings and limits: The study found among the lowest clonal expansion in partial responders at 0.1-3.0 mg/kg.

This clone has only one observation. Antigen specificity is unknown. Generated by immunoSEQ multiplex PCR, the TCRdb table keeps only in-frame clones and is missing some. Among fewer than 100,000 clones listed, roughly 90% were seen once. Germline assignment: CDR1 SEHNR and CDR2 FQNEAQ (reference sequence). The ends lost 2 bases at V and 4 bases at J; junction bases unmatched: 8. CDR3 length: 15 amino acids. Blood sampling took place at baseline, cycle 4 day 1, and cycle 7 day 1. This chain joins TRBV7-9 and TRBJ2-7; 7 bases line up with TRBD1. Specimen: CD4+ or CD8+ T cells sorted from blood, collected in a trial of the OX40 agonist ivuxolimab. The sequence was obtained from an adult with an advanced solid tumor such as melanoma, head and neck, liver or kidney cancer. Written as DNA, the CDR3 is TGTGCCAGCAGCTTAACCAGGACAGGCTTTTACGAGCAGTACTTC. Its translation is CASSLTRTGFYEQYF.